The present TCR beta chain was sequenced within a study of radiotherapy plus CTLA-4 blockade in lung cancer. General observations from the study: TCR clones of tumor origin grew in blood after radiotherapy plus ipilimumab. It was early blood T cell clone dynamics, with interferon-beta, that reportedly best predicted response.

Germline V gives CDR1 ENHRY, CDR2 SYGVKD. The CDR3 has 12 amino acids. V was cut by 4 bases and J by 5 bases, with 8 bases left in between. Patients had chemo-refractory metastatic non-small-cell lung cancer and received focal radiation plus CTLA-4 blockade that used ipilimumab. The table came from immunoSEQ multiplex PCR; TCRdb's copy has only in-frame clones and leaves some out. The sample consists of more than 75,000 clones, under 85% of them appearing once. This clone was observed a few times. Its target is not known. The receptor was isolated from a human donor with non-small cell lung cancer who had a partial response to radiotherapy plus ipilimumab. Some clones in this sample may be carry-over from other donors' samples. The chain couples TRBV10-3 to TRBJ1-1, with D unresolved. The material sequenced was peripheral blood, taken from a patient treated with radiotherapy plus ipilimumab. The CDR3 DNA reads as TGTGCCATCAGTGCCTCGGTTACTGAAGCTTTCTTT. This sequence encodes CAISASVTEAFF.